These 24 T cell receptor beta chains came from one sample sequenced in a study of CD8 T cells in ankylosing spondylitis (dated by TCRdb to about 2017). What the study reported, not specific to this receptor: A TCR beta motif made up of fewer than 10 highly homologous amino acid variants appeared to be characteristic of blood from ankylosing spondylitis patients.

Library generation was performed with 5' RACE. The reads were generated on an Illumina HiSeq 2500. TCRdb reworked the public reads: Q25 trimming with fastp, MiXCR clone assembly, productive beta chains retained. Under each unique CDR3 protein, matching rows form one entry showing the most common genes and DNA. The sample table records some 400,000 distinct CDR3 sequences; 20% to 25% of these occur just once. The ten biggest clones cover about 16% of the sample. These TCRs are of unknown antigen specificity. The sequencing sample was made of blood, either unsorted or a sorted T cell fraction (not recorded which). The receptors originated from a male donor with ankylosing spondylitis.

This chain links TRBV10-3 with TRBJ2-7, with TRBD2 as a possible D gene (6 bases). The V gene's germline CDR1 is ENHRY and CDR2 SYGVKD. The ends were cut back, 8 bases at V and 0 bases at J, with 8 bases in the middle. This CDR3 region has 12 residues. Written as DNA, the CDR3 is TGTGCCATCGGGGGAGGCTCCTACGAGCAGTACTTC. It codes for CAIGGGSYEQYF.

This clonotype turned up a few times. The J gene is TRBJ2-5, the V gene TRBV5-1, with a weak D call TRBD2 (5 bases). V lost 2 bases and J 5 bases, leaving 13 bases between the germline ends. The CDR3 is 14 amino acids. CDR1 and CDR2 from the germline V gene are SGHRS and YFSETQ. The CDR3 region has the DNA TGCGCCAGCAGCTTTGGGGTATCGGGGGAGACCCAGTACTTC. Protein product: CASSFGVSGETQYF.

This clonotype has a handful of counts. The genes are TRBV6-1 and TRBJ1-5; D is unresolved. This CDR3 comprises 15 residues. Germline CDR1 reads MNHNS; CDR2 reads SASEGT. The ends were cut back, 6 bases at V and 0 bases at J, with 12 bases in the middle. CDR3 protein: CASRKTPYSNQPQHF. CDR3 nucleotide sequence: TGTGCCAGCAGAAAGACACCCTATAGCAATCAGCCCCAGCATTTT.

The chain combines TRBV15 with TRBJ2-7; 13 nucleotides match TRBD2. V trimming: 2 bases; J trimming: 6 bases; junction bases outside the gene matches: 4. Germline V gene lookup returns CDR1 LNHNV and CDR2 YYDKDF (reference sequence). The CDR3 has 15 residues. CDR3 protein: CATSRQLAGGTEQYF. CDR3 in DNA: TGTGCCACCAGCAGACAACTAGCGGGAGGGACCGAGCAGTACTTC.

The chain couples TRBV5-1 to TRBJ1-1, with unresolved D. Germline V gene data show CDR1 as SGHRS and CDR2 as YFSETQ. V shed 2 bases and J shed 1 base, with 12 bases lying between them. The CDR3 length is 15 residues. The CDR3 protein is CASSLSTGGNTEAFF. CDR3 in DNA: TGCGCCAGCAGCTTAAGTACGGGAGGGAACACTGAAGCTTTCTTT.

The genes are TRBV29-1 and TRBJ1-1; 9 nucleotides agree with TRBD1. V lost 3 bases and J lost 4; bases outside the gene matches: 6. Germline V gives CDR1 SQVTM, CDR2 ANQGSEA. The CDR3 spans 14 residues. Here the CDR3 reads CSVEVDRGSTEAFF. As DNA, the CDR3 is TGCAGCGTTGAGGTGGACAGGGGTTCCACTGAAGCTTTCTTT.

This clonotype was recorded a few times. The rearrangement joins TRBV3-1 to TRBJ2-7, with D hard to call. This CDR3 has 11 residues. The germline V gene encodes CDR1 LGHDT and CDR2 YNNKEL (reference sequence). V was clipped by 6 bases and J by 6 bases, with 9 bases between them. The chain's CDR3 is CASSSLIEQYF. CDR3 nucleotide sequence: TGTGCCAGCAGTTCCCTTATCGAGCAGTACTTC.

CDR3: CASSTGTGGHEQYF. The CDR3 nucleotides are TGTGCCAGCAGCACCGGGACAGGGGGCCACGAGCAGTACTTC. V and J are TRBV12-3 or TRBV12-4 and TRBJ2-7; TRBD1 aligns across 12 bases. The length of the CDR3 is 14 residues. The V gene end was trimmed by 6 bases and the J gene end by 5 bases; junction bases not matched to a gene: 5.

The chain recombines TRBV12-3 or TRBV12-4 with TRBJ1-5; D gene unclear. V was trimmed by 7 bases and J by 2 bases, leaving 12 bases between them. The CDR3 runs 14 residues. The CDR3 region has the DNA TGTGCCAGCACCTCTGATTATGGCAATCAGCCCCAGCATTTT. Its protein product is CASTSDYGNQPQHF.

In its sample, this clonotype was seen a few times. V and J are TRBV20-1 and TRBJ2-7; no firm D call. Germline V CDR1 and CDR2: DFQATT, SNEGSKA (reference sequence). The CDR3 extends over 12 amino acids. Deletions cut 5 bases from V and 0 bases from J, with 8 bases between. CDR3 coding DNA: TGCAGTGCTGCAAGCGTCTCCTACGAGCAGTACTTC. Protein product: CSAASVSYEQYF.

The genes are TRBV10-3 and TRBJ1-1; 9 nucleotides match TRBD1. Germline CDR1 is ENHRY and CDR2 is SYGVKD. This CDR3 is built from 16 residues. V trimming: 6 bases; J trimming: 0 bases; junction bases outside the gene matches: 8. Here the CDR3 DNA reads TGTGCCATCAGCCTGACAGGGGGAGGCATGAACACTGAAGCTTTCTTT. Protein: CAISLTGGGMNTEAFF.

This chain connects TRBV6-5 to TRBJ1-2, with 9 bases fitting TRBD1. J gave up 4 bases and V 4 bases, and 7 bases lay outside the gene matches. Germline V gene sequence: CDR1 MNHEY, CDR2 SVGAGI. The CDR3 consists of 15 residues. CDR3 sequence reads: CASSFGTGSGYGYTF. The DNA for the CDR3 is TGTGCCAGCAGTTTCGGGACAGGGAGCGGCTATGGCTACACCTTC.

This clonotype was counted only a few times. The gene calls are TRBV20-1 and TRBJ2-1; TRBD1 matches at 9 bases. Germline V lookup: CDR1 DFQATT, CDR2 SNEGSKA (reference sequence). The CDR3 spans 15 residues. The trim removed 0 bases at V and 7 bases at J, leaving 7 bases unmatched. The CDR3 region has the DNA TGCAGTGCTAGAGACCACAGGGGGCCGACTAATGAGCAGTTCTTC. Translation gives CSARDHRGPTNEQFF.

The V and J genes are TRBV7-3 and TRBJ2-6; the D is unclear. The CDR3 loop spans 18 amino acids. Germline V CDR1 and CDR2: SGHTA, FQGTGA. Deletions cut 5 bases from V and 2 bases from J, with 19 bases between. The CDR3 reads CASSRRAIIGAGANVLTF. The CDR3 bases are TGTGCCAGCAGCCGAAGAGCGATTATTGGGGCTGGGGCCAACGTCCTGACTTTC. Drawing the rest from reference TRBV7-3 and TRBJ2-6, the complete variable domain is GAGVSQTPSNKVTEKGKYVELRCDPISGHTALYWYRQSLGQGPEFLIYFQGTGAADDSGLPNDRFFAVRPEGSVSTLKIQRTERGDSAVYLCASSRRAIIGAGANVLTFGAGSRLTVL.

The chain links TRBV19 to TRBJ1-1; the match to TRBD1 covers 7 bases. CDR3 size: 13 residues. Germline lookup yields CDR1 LNHDA and CDR2 SQIVND (reference sequence). J gave up 5 bases and V 6 bases, and 6 bases lay outside the gene matches. CDR3 coding DNA: TGTGCCAGTAGACAGGGGTGGGAGACTGAAGCTTTCTTT. Encoded protein: CASRQGWETEAFF.

There are a few counts of this clonotype. An end of the junction differs from the germline gene, which may be a read error. This rearrangement joins TRBV12-3 or TRBV12-4 to TRBJ2-1; 13 nucleotides agree with TRBD2. This CDR3 spans 16 amino acids. DNA for the CDR3: TGTGCCAGCAGTTTACCCCAACGGACTAGCGGGAGATCTAAGACGTTC. This gives the protein CASSLPQRTSGRSKTF.

This clonotype was seen ten or more times. This sequence joins TRBV6-5 and TRBJ2-6, with no clear D. V lost 2 bases and J lost 0, with 2 bases in between. CDR1 and CDR2 from the germline V gene are MNHEY and SVGAGI. This CDR3 comprises 14 residues. The CDR3 nucleotides read TGTGCCAGCAGTTACAGCTCTGGGGCCAACGTCCTGACTTTC. The encoded protein is CASSYSSGANVLTF.

The V call is TRBV3-1, the J call TRBJ2-7; D unresolved. The CDR3 extends over 15 amino acids. The germline gives CDR1 LGHDT, CDR2 YNNKEL (reference sequence). Trimming cost V 4 bases and J 1 base, with 14 bases left between them. The CDR3 here is CASSRGPGQSYEQYF. The CDR3 DNA reads as TGTGCCAGCAGCCGTGGACCCGGGCAATCCTACGAGCAGTACTTC.

This chain joins TRBV10-3 and TRBJ1-4; 9 positions match TRBD1. V lost 4 bases, J lost 3 bases, and 3 bases stayed unmatched. Looked up from germline, CDR1 is ENHRY and CDR2 is SYGVKD. This CDR3 is built from 15 residues. The CDR3 DNA is TGTGCCATCAGTGGGGGACAGGGATCTAATGAAAAACTGTTTTTT. Protein product: CAISGGQGSNEKLFF.

This clonotype has just a few counts. The chain joins TRBV5-5 to TRBJ2-2; no firm D call. Germline CDR1 reads SGHKS; CDR2 reads YYEKEE (reference sequence). The germline V and J ends were trimmed by 4 bases and 1 base, with 11 bases remaining between them. The CDR3 extends over 15 amino acids. The DNA of the CDR3 is TGTGCCAGCAGCCCCAGGACGGAGAACACCGGGGAGCTGTTTTTT. Translated: CASSPRTENTGELFF.

This clonotype was found a few times. This chain joins TRBV5-1 and TRBJ2-3; 11 bases are a match to TRBD2. This CDR3 is 15 amino acids long. The V and J ends lost 0 bases and 6 bases, in that order; junction bases with no gene match: 3. The germline V gene encodes CDR1 SGHRS and CDR2 YFSETQ. The CDR3 protein is CASSLEVAGGDTQYF. CDR3 coding DNA: TGCGCCAGCAGCTTGGAGGTAGCGGGAGGGGATACGCAGTATTTT.

This rearrangement joins TRBV19 to TRBJ1-5; no definite D call. Germline V lookup: CDR1 LNHDA, CDR2 SQIVND (reference sequence). Trimming stripped 5 bases from V and 0 bases from J, with 8 bases between. The CDR3 is made up of 14 amino acids. The CDR3 loop reads CASSVLYSNQPQHF. The CDR3 region has the DNA TGTGCCAGTAGTGTCCTCTATAGCAATCAGCCCCAGCATTTT.

CDR3 nucleotides: TGTGCCATCAGTGAGTCCGGGGCACAGGGCCCATCACCCGGGGAGCTGTTTTTT. Its translation is CAISESGAQGPSPGELFF. This rearrangement joins TRBV10-3 to TRBJ2-2, with D perhaps TRBD1 (6 bases). The CDR3 sequence is 18 residues long. In germline, CDR1 is ENHRY, CDR2 SYGVKD. Trimming cost V 0 bases and J 6 bases, with 20 bases left between them.

This clonotype was counted only a few times. The chain employs TRBV29-1 and TRBJ1-1; 7 bases line up with TRBD1. Germline CDR1 reads SQVTM; CDR2 reads ANQGSEA. The ends lost 7 bases at V and 6 bases at J; junction bases unmatched: 2. The CDR3 is 10 amino acids. The CDR3, as DNA: TGCAGCGGAGGGACAGCTGAAGCTTTCTTT. Translated: CSGGTAEAFF.